These 9 T cell receptor beta chains were sequenced from one sample in a study of CXCR3-negative and CXCR3-positive naive CD8 T cells (dated 2019 in TCRdb). Results and caveats for the whole study, not just this receptor: TRB CDR3s from CXCR3-positive naive cells showed higher hydrophobicity (lower Kidera factor 4), lower energy, and higher strength and volume indices than CXCR3-negative naive cells.

The antigens for these receptors are not known. The sequencer was a NextSeq 550. The Human TCR Profiling Kit (MiLaboratory) was used to make UMI-labeled 5' RACE TRB cDNA libraries. Based on TCRdb reprocessing of the reads, there is one entry per CDR3 protein sequence, and DNA is missing. The table held for this sample gives under 7,500 distinct CDR3 sequences. Clones ranked in the top ten supply 1.4% of the sample. Sequencing was performed on naive CXCR3+ CD8+ T cells from blood. Explained via the paper, the cell subset or site label denotes: CD45RO-CCR7+CD27+CD95- naive CD8+ T cells expressing CXCR3 (TNR3+). The receptors here all came from a human donor in good health. Some clones in this sample may be carry-over from other donors' samples.

This CDR3 reads CASTYVGTTLDEQFF. This chain joins TRBV7-9 and TRBJ2-1; the D call of TRBD1 rests on TCRdb alone, since no DNA is present to check it. Germline-derived CDR1 and CDR2 are SEHNR and FQNEAQ (reference sequence). This CDR3 contains 15 residues.

Frequency places this clonotype as medium-sized. This chain joins TRBV29-1 and TRBJ1-2; TCRdb designates TRBD1, a call that cannot be tested without DNA. The germline CDR1 and CDR2 sequences are SQVTM and ANQGSEA. This CDR3 is built from 12 residues. The CDR3 here is CSVDRVNYGYTF.

By frequency, this clonotype is medium-sized (0.01 to 0.1%). CDR3 region: CASSSSVYSTDTQYF. The V call is TRBV7-8, the J call TRBJ2-3. The CDR3 is 15 amino acids. Germline loops: CDR1 SGHVS, CDR2 FQNEAQ. The variable domain in full, with the rest retrieved from reference TRBV7-8 and TRBJ2-3, is GAGVSQSPRYKVAKRGQDVALRCDPISGHVSLFWYQQALGQGPEFLTYFQNEAQLDKSGLPSDRFFAERPEGSVSTLKIQRTQQEDSAVYLCASSSSVYSTDTQYFGPGTRLTVL.

According to its frequency, this clonotype is medium-sized (0.01 to 0.1%). The V and J genes are TRBV15 and TRBJ2-5; the TCRdb D gene call, TRBD2, has no DNA to confirm it. This CDR3 has 20 amino acids. Germline-derived CDR1 and CDR2 are LNHNV and YYDKDF (reference sequence). The CDR3 sequence is CATSRDRGVQLAGVRETQYF.

This clonotype is identified as medium-sized from frequency. This chain joins TRBV6-6 and TRBJ1-1; TCRdb designates TRBD1, a call that cannot be tested without DNA. In germline, CDR1 is MNHNY, CDR2 SVGAGI (reference sequence). The CDR3 contains 15 residues. CDR3 in amino acids: CASSYEAGGRPEAFF.

The V and J genes are TRBV12-3 or TRBV12-4 and TRBJ2-2; the TCRdb D gene call, TRBD1, has no DNA to confirm it. This CDR3 is built from 16 residues. Here the CDR3 reads CARSPQTGANNGELFF.

The chain is built from TRBV20-1 and TRBJ2-1. The germline V gene has CDR1 DFQATT and CDR2 SNEGSKA (reference sequence). This CDR3 has 15 amino acids. The CDR3: CSARDLAGVYNEQFF.

In terms of frequency, this clonotype is medium-sized. The chain employs TRBV4-3 and TRBJ1-4; TCRdb selects TRBD1, and the lack of DNA leaves this call unchecked. The CDR3 is 18 amino acids. Germline values: CDR1 LGHNA, CDR2 YSLEER. CDR3 loop: CASSPDGQELAPSEKLFF.

The V and J genes are TRBV9 and TRBJ2-3; absent DNA, TCRdb's TRBD1 call cannot be checked. Germline V gene data show CDR1 as SGDLS and CDR2 as YYNGEE. There are 15 residues in the CDR3. CDR3 residues: CASSAREDSSFPQYF. Using reference TRBV9 and TRBJ2-3 for the parts outside the CDR3, the full variable domain is DSGVTQTPKHLITATGQRVTLRCSPRSGDLSVYWYQQSLDQGLQFLIQYYNGEERAKGNILERFSAQQFPDLHSELNLSSLELGDSALYFCASSAREDSSFPQYFGPGTRLTVL.